One TCR beta chain is described in this entry. This specimen comes from a study of cytomegalovirus exposure and HLA in healthy donors. This CDR3 is built from 15 residues. Germline V gives CDR1 MGHDK, CDR2 SYGVNS. The V gene lost 1 base and the J gene lost 7 bases, with 13 bases spanning the gap. PCR amplification relied on 60 Vbeta primers (plus 13 Jbeta primers). TCRdb's table, derived via immunoSEQ multiplex PCR, lists solely in-frame clones and lacks some. This table holds 150,000 to 200,000 clones, around 68% found once. This sequence was found in a woman between 35 and 50 years old in good health and CMV-seropositive. Sequences were obtained from PBMCs. The genes are TRBV25-1 and TRBJ1-4, with unresolved D. The CDR3 reads CASSESGKSAEKLFF. CDR3 nucleotides: TGTGCCAGCAGTGAATCCGGGAAATCGGCTGAAAAACTGTTTTTT.